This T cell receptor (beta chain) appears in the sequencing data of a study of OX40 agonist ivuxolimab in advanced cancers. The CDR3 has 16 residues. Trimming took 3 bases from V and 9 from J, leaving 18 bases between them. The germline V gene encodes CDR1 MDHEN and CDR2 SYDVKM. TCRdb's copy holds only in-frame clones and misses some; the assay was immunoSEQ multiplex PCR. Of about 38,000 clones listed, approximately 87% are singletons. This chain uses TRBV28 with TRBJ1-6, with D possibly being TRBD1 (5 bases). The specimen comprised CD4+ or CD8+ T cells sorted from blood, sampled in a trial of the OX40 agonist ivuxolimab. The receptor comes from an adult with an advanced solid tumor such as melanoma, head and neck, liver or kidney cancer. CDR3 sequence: CASSLGGSRRASPLHF. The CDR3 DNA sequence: TGTGCCAGCAGTTTGGGGGGATCAAGGAGGGCTTCACCCCTCCACTTT.